What follows are 32 T cell receptor beta chains derived from one specimen sequenced in a study of shared clonotypes between healthy human individuals. Clones were sequenced by immunoSEQ multiplex PCR, and TCRdb holds only the in-frame ones, with some missing. The data show about a million clones, with approximately 70% seen just once and over 1.3% held by the top ten. Input material: memory CD4+ T cells sorted from blood. Regarding subset: CD45RA-negative fraction. All receptors derive from a man between 18 and 29 years old in good health.

Concerning this clone itself: The sample holds other DNA sequences that translate to the same CDR3. V usage is TRBV5-1 and J usage is TRBJ2-7; D may be TRBD1 (5 bases). V was pared by 0 bases and J by 3 bases, with 10 bases between. Germline V CDR1 and CDR2: SGHRS, YFSETQ. The CDR3 totals 14 residues. CDR3 coding DNA: TGCGCCAGCAGCTTGGCTCCAGGGTTCTACGAGCAGTACTTC. Protein product: CASSLAPGFYEQYF.

Concerning this clone itself: This CDR3 is also generated by other DNA sequences in the sample. The chain combines TRBV11-2 with TRBJ1-1; D unresolved. Germline CDR1 SGHAT, CDR2 FQNNGV. V gave up 0 bases and J gave up 0 bases, with 8 bases separating them. This CDR3 is built from 15 residues. DNA for the CDR3: TGTGCCAGCAGCTTAGAGGTCGGATTGAACACTGAAGCTTTCTTT. Its translation: CASSLEVGLNTEAFF.

In its sample, this clone was seen many times. The chain couples TRBV11-2 to TRBJ2-2, with 8 bases that match TRBD1. This CDR3 has 14 amino acids. V trimming: 8 bases; J trimming: 1 base; junction bases outside the gene matches: 3. Germline loops: CDR1 SGHAT, CDR2 FQNNGV. The CDR3 nucleotides are TGTGCCAGCCTCGGACAGGGGAACACCGGGGAGCTGTTTTTT. The encoded protein is CASLGQGNTGELFF.

V gene TRBV30 combines with J gene TRBJ1-4; D remains ambiguous. The V gene lost 4 bases and the J gene lost 6 bases, with 27 bases spanning the gap. The CDR3 is 18 residues long. The germline V gene encodes CDR1 GTSNPN and CDR2 SVGIG (reference sequence). The CDR3 DNA reads as TGTGCCTGGAAAACTCAACATCCCTCCGGGGAGGTAGATGAAAAACTGTTTTTT. It is translated as CAWKTQHPSGEVDEKLFF.

V gene TRBV5-1 combines with J gene TRBJ2-5; 9 bases line up with TRBD2. Per germline, CDR1 SGHRS and CDR2 YFSETQ. The junction had 13 bases not matched to a gene; V was cut back by 0 bases and J by 1 base. The length of the CDR3 is 19 residues. For the CDR3, the DNA is TGCGCCAGCAGCTTGGGGAGAACGAGCGGGAGGCAAATCCAAGAGACCCAGTACTTC. Translating gives CASSLGRTSGRQIQETQYF.

J is TRBJ2-2 and V is TRBV18, with TRBD2 identical over 7 bases. CDR1 and CDR2 (germline): KGHSH, LQKENI. CDR3 length equals 16 residues. With 6 bases clipped from V and 3 bases from J, the junction kept 10 bases outside the gene matches. In nucleotides, the CDR3 is TGTGCCAGCTCCCCCAGGAGCGGGGATTACACCGGGGAGCTGTTTTTT. Translated: CASSPRSGDYTGELFF.

This sequence joins TRBV5-4 and TRBJ2-1, with 8 bases identical to TRBD2. Germline CDR1 and CDR2: SGHNT and YYREEE (reference sequence). The CDR3 totals 14 residues. The V gene end was trimmed by 9 bases and the J gene end by 7 bases; junction bases not matched to a gene: 12. The CDR3 DNA reads as TGTGCCACACCGCGGCGGGAGGTAACGAATGAGCAGTTCTTC. Protein: CATPRREVTNEQFF.

This clone was seen ten or more times. The chain links TRBV9 to TRBJ2-3, with TRBD2 identical over 14 bases. The trim removed 2 bases at V and 4 bases at J, leaving 6 bases unmatched. This CDR3 is 17 amino acids long. The germline gives CDR1 SGDLS, CDR2 YYNGEE. As DNA, the CDR3 is TGTGCCAGCAGCGTGGGACTAGCGGGAGCTGGCGCAGATACGCAGTATTTT. Residues: CASSVGLAGAGADTQYF.

The J gene is TRBJ2-3, the V gene TRBV7-2, with D maybe TRBD2 (5 bases). This CDR3 region has 13 residues. Germline assignment: CDR1 SGHTA and CDR2 FQGNSA. V gave up 5 bases and J gave up 9 bases, with 15 bases separating them. In DNA form, the CDR3 reads TGTGCCAGCAGCCCTGGCCCGGGGATGACGCAGTATTTT. It specifies CASSPGPGMTQYF.

The chain is built from TRBV7-2 and TRBJ1-3; the D gene is possibly TRBD1 (5 bases). The V and J ends lost 5 bases and 4 bases respectively, with 15 bases between them. The length of the CDR3 is 15 residues. Germline CDR1 reads SGHTA; CDR2 reads FQGNSA. The CDR3 DNA reads as TGTGCCAGCAGCACCCAGACAGTAGGGGGAAACACCATATATTTT. Translated: CASSTQTVGGNTIYF.

The V call is TRBV9, the J call TRBJ1-3, with a tentative D call TRBD1 (5 bases). Germline-derived CDR1 and CDR2 are SGDLS and YYNGEE. V gave up 3 bases and J gave up 2 bases, with 15 bases separating them. This CDR3 has 16 residues. CDR3 sequence (DNA): TGTGCCAGCAGCGCAGGGATCGGGGCTACTGGAAACACCATATATTTT. It codes for CASSAGIGATGNTIYF.

The chain combines TRBV19 with TRBJ2-7, with TRBD1 matching 12 bases. This CDR3 contains 15 residues. With V trimmed by 6 bases and J by 3 bases, 6 bases remained unmatched. CDR1 and CDR2 from the germline V gene are LNHDA and SQIVND (reference sequence). CDR3 amino acids: CASRGQGAPSYEQYF. The CDR3 region has the DNA TGTGCCAGTAGGGGACAGGGGGCGCCCAGCTACGAGCAGTACTTC.

The chain joins TRBV5-4 to TRBJ1-1; D is perhaps TRBD1 (5 bases). The CDR3 runs to 16 residues. V was pared by 6 bases and J by 0 bases, with 18 bases between. CDR1 and CDR2 (germline): SGHNT, YYREEE (reference sequence). CDR3 region: CASNPGGGSLNTEAFF. In DNA, the CDR3 is TGTGCCAGCAATCCCGGGGGGGGATCCCTGAACACTGAAGCTTTCTTT.

This clone was picked up many times. The V call is TRBV5-8, the J call TRBJ2-2, with D maybe TRBD2 (6 bases). Germline V CDR1 and CDR2: SGHTS, YDEGEE. The CDR3 contains 15 residues. The V end lost 3 bases, the J end lost 3 bases, and 12 bases lay between the germline ends. The CDR3 protein is CASSSGGWDTGELFF. CDR3 sequence (DNA): TGTGCCAGCAGCTCCGGAGGGTGGGACACCGGGGAGCTGTTTTTT.

The J gene is TRBJ2-5, the V gene TRBV7-9; D ambiguous. Looked up from germline, CDR1 is SEHNR and CDR2 is FQNEAQ (reference sequence). The ends were cut back, 1 base at V and 2 bases at J, with 14 bases in the middle. This CDR3 spans 16 amino acids. CDR3: CASSLEGHLRQETQYF. CDR3 nucleotide sequence: TGTGCCAGCAGCTTAGAGGGTCATCTCCGGCAAGAGACCCAGTACTTC.

The V gene is TRBV29-1, the J gene TRBJ2-3; TRBD2 aligns across 7 bases. Germline CDR1 SQVTM, CDR2 ANQGSEA. The CDR3 sequence is 12 residues long. V lost 5 bases, J lost 9 bases, and 8 bases stayed unmatched. DNA of the CDR3: TGCAGCGTTCGGTGGGGGGGAAGGACGCAGTATTTT. Its translation is CSVRWGGRTQYF.

The V gene is TRBV7-8, the J gene TRBJ2-7; 8 bases map to TRBD2. The V and J ends lost 5 bases and 3 bases, in that order; junction bases with no gene match: 3. The length of the CDR3 is 13 residues. Germline CDR1 reads SGHVS; CDR2 reads FQNEAQ. The CDR3: CASSLGGVYEQYF. The DNA of the CDR3 is TGTGCCAGCAGCCTCGGGGGGGTCTACGAGCAGTACTTC.

The chain is built from TRBV4-1 and TRBJ2-3; no reliable D call. Germline V gene data show CDR1 as MGHRA and CDR2 as YSYEKL. The CDR3 is made up of 13 amino acids. V was cut by 4 bases and J by 6 bases, with 11 bases left in between. CDR3 DNA: TGCGCCAGCAGCCTCGCGGTCCTGGATACGCAGTATTTT. It codes for CASSLAVLDTQYF.

The genes are TRBV28 and TRBJ1-2, with TRBD1 matching 8 bases. This CDR3 spans 13 amino acids. After removal of 5 bases from V and 5 bases from J, the junction contained 4 bases not matched to a gene. The germline V gene has CDR1 MDHEN and CDR2 SYDVKM. CDR3 residues: CASSGNRGYGYTF. DNA of the CDR3: TGTGCCAGCAGTGGAAACAGGGGGTATGGCTACACCTTC.

The rearrangement links TRBV6-5 to TRBJ1-5, with D unresolved. The CDR3 sequence is 15 residues long. Germline V gene lookup returns CDR1 MNHEY and CDR2 SVGAGI. Trimming stripped 10 bases from V and 2 bases from J, with 18 bases between. This chain's CDR3 is CATKGAGMGNQPQHF. In DNA form, the CDR3 reads TGTGCCACCAAGGGAGCGGGAATGGGCAATCAGCCCCAGCATTTT.

As DNA, the CDR3 is TGTGCCTGGAAGGCCGGGGAGACCCAGTACTTC. As protein: CAWKAGETQYF. This chain joins TRBV30 and TRBJ2-5; D not resolved. This CDR3 region has 11 residues. Per the germline V gene, CDR1 is GTSNPN and CDR2 is SVGIG (reference sequence). Trimming took off 4 bases at V and 5 bases at J, with 8 bases between the two ends.

A word on this clone: This clone may be a read error of a much larger clone one base away. A read error is likely, as this CDR3 ends without the conserved phenylalanine or tryptophan. The chain links TRBV7-8 to TRBJ2-7; TRBD2 aligns across 11 bases. The V gene end was trimmed by 1 base and the J gene end by 6 bases; junction bases not matched to a gene: 5. The germline V gene encodes CDR1 SGHVS and CDR2 FQNEAQ. The CDR3 sequence is 15 residues long. CDR3 nucleotide sequence: TGTGCCAGCAGCTTAGAACTAGCGGGAGTATCCGAGCAGTACCTC. It yields the protein CASSLELAGVSEQYL.

This clone was counted once. V gene TRBV6-5 combines with J gene TRBJ2-2, with D unresolved. The CDR3 is made up of 14 amino acids. The germline CDR1 and CDR2 sequences are MNHEY and SVGAGI. V was pared by 2 bases and J by 3 bases, with 7 bases between. The CDR3 DNA reads as TGTGCCAGCAGTTACGACTGGGACACCGGGGAGCTGTTTTTT. This codes for CASSYDWDTGELFF.

The chain has TRBV19 and TRBJ2-5, with a weak D call TRBD2 (5 bases). Trimming stripped 9 bases from V and 5 bases from J, with 16 bases between. The CDR3 is 13 amino acids. CDR1 and CDR2 from the germline V gene are LNHDA and SQIVND (reference sequence). The CDR3 coding sequence is TGTGCCAGGGGAGATGATTGGTGGGAGACCCAGTACTTC. It encodes CARGDDWWETQYF. The complete variable domain, with remaining parts taken from reference TRBV19 and TRBJ2-5, reads DGGITQSPKYLFRKEGQNVTLSCEQNLNHDAMYWYRQDPGQGLRLIYYSQIVNDFQKGDIAEGYSVSREKKESFPLTVTSAQKNPTAFYLCARGDDWWETQYFGPGTRLLVL.

The V gene is TRBV25-1, the J gene TRBJ2-5; 9 bases are a match to TRBD2. The germline V gene encodes CDR1 MGHDK and CDR2 SYGVNS. CDR3 length: 13 amino acids. Losses at the gene ends were 9 bases for V and 5 bases for J; bases not matched to a gene: 7. The chain's CDR3 is CARTSGVLETQYF. In DNA form, the CDR3 reads TGTGCCAGGACTAGCGGTGTCCTTGAGACCCAGTACTTC. The full variable domain, completed using reference TRBV25-1 and TRBJ2-5, is EADIYQTPRYLVIGTGKKITLECSQTMGHDKMYWYQQDPGMELHLIHYSYGVNSTEKGDLSSESTVSRIRTEHFPLTLESARPSHTSQYLCARTSGVLETQYFGPGTRLLVL.

V is TRBV6-6 and J is TRBJ1-1; D remains unclear. The length of the CDR3 is 16 residues. CDR1 and CDR2 from the germline V gene are MNHNY and SVGAGI (reference sequence). Trimming shortened V by 4 bases and J by 0 bases, and 15 bases separated the two germline ends. CDR3 in DNA: TGTGCCAGCAGTTGGCCCCAAGGAGGCATGAACACTGAAGCTTTCTTT. Its translation is CASSWPQGGMNTEAFF.

This clone came up a few times. The rearrangement joins TRBV5-1 to TRBJ2-2, with a weak D call TRBD2 (6 bases). Germline CDR1 is SGHRS and CDR2 is YFSETQ. The V end lost 4 bases, the J end lost 7 bases, and 23 bases lay between the germline ends. The CDR3 covers 17 residues. CDR3 coding DNA: TGCGCCAGCAGCCTAAAACCACGCGGGATAGAGGACGGGGAGCTGTTTTTT. The encoded protein is CASSLKPRGIEDGELFF.

In regard to this clone: This may stem from a read error, because a much larger clone lies one nucleotide away. V is TRBV5-4 and J is TRBJ2-1; D is undetermined. V lost 1 base to trimming and J lost 10 bases, with 6 bases between them. Germline CDR1 is SGHNT and CDR2 is YYREEE (reference sequence). The CDR3 extends over 11 amino acids. The CDR3 nucleotides are TGTGCCAGCAGCTTGTTCCGGGAGCAGTTCTTC. It specifies CASSLFREQFF.

The chain uses TRBV7-2 and TRBJ1-3; tentatively, D is TRBD1 (6 bases). The CDR3 consists of 14 residues. Germline CDR1 is SGHTA and CDR2 is FQGNSA. V was shortened by 5 bases and J by 8 bases, with 16 bases between the two germline ends. The DNA of the CDR3 is TGTGCCAGCAGCCCTGGACAGTGGTCACACACCATATATTTT. It encodes CASSPGQWSHTIYF.

The rearrangement uses TRBV5-1 and TRBJ2-7; no clear D gene. Germline V CDR1 and CDR2: SGHRS, YFSETQ. Trimming left V 0 bases short and J 2 bases short, with 9 bases between. The CDR3 is 14 residues long. In DNA form, the CDR3 reads TGCGCCAGCAGCTTGGCAGTACCTACCTACGAGCAGTACTTC. Translated, it gives CASSLAVPTYEQYF.

The J gene is TRBJ2-5, the V gene TRBV5-1; 8 bases are a match to TRBD2. This CDR3 has 18 residues. V was pared by 5 bases and J by 5 bases, with 20 bases of the junction left unmatched. CDR1 SGHRS and CDR2 YFSETQ come from the germline V gene. This chain's CDR3 is CASSSGLARGVTGETQYF. CDR3 bases: TGCGCCAGCAGTTCCGGACTAGCCAGAGGGGTAACAGGGGAGACCCAGTACTTC.

The CDR3 loop is CAISEFRDSEAFF. The CDR3 DNA is TGTGCCATCAGTGAGTTCCGGGACAGCGAAGCTTTCTTT. The chain employs TRBV10-3 and TRBJ1-1; the match to TRBD1 covers 7 bases. Germline trimming cut 1 base from V and 8 bases from J; bases unmatched to any gene: 4. The CDR3 covers 13 residues. Germline CDR1 is ENHRY and CDR2 is SYGVKD.